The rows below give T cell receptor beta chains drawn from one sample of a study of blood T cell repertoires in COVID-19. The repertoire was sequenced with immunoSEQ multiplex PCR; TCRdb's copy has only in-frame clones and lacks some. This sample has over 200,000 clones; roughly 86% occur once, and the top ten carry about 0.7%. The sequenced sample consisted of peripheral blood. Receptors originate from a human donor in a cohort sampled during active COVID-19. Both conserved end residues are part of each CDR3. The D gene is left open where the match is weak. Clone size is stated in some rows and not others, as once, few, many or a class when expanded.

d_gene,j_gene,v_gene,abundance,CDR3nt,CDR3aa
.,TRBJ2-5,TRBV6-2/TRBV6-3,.,TGTGCCAGCAGTTACCTGAGGGAGCAGACCCAGTACTTC,CASSYLREQTQYF
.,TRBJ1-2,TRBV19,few,TGTGCCAGTAGTACGCCGGGACGGGACATCTATGGCTACACCTTC,CASSTPGRDIYGYTF
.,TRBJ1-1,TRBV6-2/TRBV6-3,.,TGTGCCAGCAGCTTACAGGAAATGGTCACTGAAGCTTTCTTT,CASSLQEMVTEAFF
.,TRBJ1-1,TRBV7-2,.,TGTGCCAGCAGCTTTCGAGGGGGGGGCCCGTTTATTGTTTTT,CASSFRGGGPFIVF
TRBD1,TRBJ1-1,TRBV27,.,TGTGCCAGCAGTTCCTCAGGGGGCTGGAACACTGAAGCTTTCTTT,CASSSSGGWNTEAFF
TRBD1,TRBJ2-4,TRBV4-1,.,TGCGCCAGCAGCCAACCAACAGGGGAAGGGGGCATTCAGTACTTC,CASSQPTGEGGIQYF
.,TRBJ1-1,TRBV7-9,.,TGTGCCAGCAGCCCAACGACTAACACTGAAGCTTTCTTT,CASSPTTNTEAFF
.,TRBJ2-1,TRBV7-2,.,TGTGCCAGCAGCTCCGTGGAGGGACGAAAGCAGTTCTTC,CASSSVEGRKQFF
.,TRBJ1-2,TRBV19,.,TGTGCCAGTAGTATAGATTTCGATAGCTATGGCTACACCTTC,CASSIDFDSYGYTF
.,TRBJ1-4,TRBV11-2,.,TGTGCCAGCAGCTTGGGGGCCGCAAGCGAAAAACTGTTTTTT,CASSLGAASEKLFF
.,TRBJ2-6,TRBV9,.,TGTGCCAGCATGTCTAGTCCTCCATCTGGGGCCAACGTCCTGACTTTC,CASMSSPPSGANVLTF
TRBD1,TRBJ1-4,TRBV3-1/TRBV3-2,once,TGTGCCAGCAGTCGACAGGGGAGGGAAAAACTGTTTTTT,CASSRQGREKLFF
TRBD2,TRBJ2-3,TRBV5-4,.,TGTGCCAGCAGTTCAGCGGGGCCCACAGATACGCAGTATTTT,CASSSAGPTDTQYF
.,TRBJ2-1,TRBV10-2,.,TGCGCCAGCTACGATGCGGGTGAGACGCATTTAGGCTCCTACAATGAGCAGTTCTTC,CASYDAGETHLGSYNEQFF
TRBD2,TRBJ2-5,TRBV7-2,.,TGTGCCAGCAGCCTGGCGCTAGCGGTCTCCCAGTACTTC,CASSLALAVSQYF
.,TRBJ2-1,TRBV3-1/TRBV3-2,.,TGTGCCAGCAGCCAAGATCTAGTCAGCGCCCTCTACAATGAGCAGTTCTTC,CASSQDLVSALYNEQFF
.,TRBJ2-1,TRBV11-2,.,TGTGCCAGCAGCTTAGATCCAGGAGGATACAATGAGCAGTTCTTC,CASSLDPGGYNEQFF
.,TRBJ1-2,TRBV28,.,TGTGCCAGCTGGGGTTTCGGGGGGCGCGGCGGTGTCGGCTACACCTTC,CASWGFGGRGGVGYTF
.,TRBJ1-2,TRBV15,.,TGTGCCACCAGCTTAGATTACTCAGGGATGAACTATGGCTACACCTTC,CATSLDYSGMNYGYTF
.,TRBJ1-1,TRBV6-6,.,TGTGCCAGCAGTTACATCGGGGGGGCTGAAGCTTTCTTT,CASSYIGGAEAFF
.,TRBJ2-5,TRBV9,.,TGTGCCAGCAGCGTAGGGGAACTCTCCACGCGGGGGACCCAGTACTTC,CASSVGELSTRGTQYF
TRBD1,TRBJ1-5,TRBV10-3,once,TGTGCCATCAGTGAGGGGACAGGGATTCAGCCCCAGCATTTT,CAISEGTGIQPQHF
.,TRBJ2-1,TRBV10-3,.,TGTGCCATCAGTGAAATCGCGGGCAGGAGGCAGTTCTTC,CAISEIAGRRQFF
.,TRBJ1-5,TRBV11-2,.,TGTGCCAGCAGCTTACACTCCGCGGGAGGTCAGCCCCAGCATTTT,CASSLHSAGGQPQHF
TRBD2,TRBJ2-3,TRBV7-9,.,TGTGCCAGCAGCGGGTTGGCGGGGGGCGGTTTGGGCACAGATACGCAGTATTTT,CASSGLAGGGLGTDTQYF
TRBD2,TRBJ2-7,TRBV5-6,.,TGTGCCAGCAGCTTGGCCTCTCCTTGGCGGGGGGGCCATATCGAGCAGTACTTC,CASSLASPWRGGHIEQYF
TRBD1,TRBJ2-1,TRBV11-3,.,TGTGCCAGCAGCCCACGGACAGGTAACAATGAGCAGTTCTTC,CASSPRTGNNEQFF
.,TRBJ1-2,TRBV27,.,TGTGCCAGCAGTTTCTCCGACAGCTATGGCTACACCTTC,CASSFSDSYGYTF
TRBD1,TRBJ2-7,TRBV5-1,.,TGCGCCAGCAGCTTTCAGGGGGCTCACTCCTACGAGCAGTACTTC,CASSFQGAHSYEQYF
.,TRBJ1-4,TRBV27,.,TGTGCCACCCGCACAGTTGCAACTAATGAAAAACTGTTTTTT,CATRTVATNEKLFF
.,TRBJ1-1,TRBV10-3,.,TGTGCCATCAGTGAAGGCAGGGTGACTGAAGCTTTCTTT,CAISEGRVTEAFF
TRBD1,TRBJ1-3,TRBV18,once,TGTGCCAGCTCACCCTCATCGGGACAGAGCTCTGGAAACACCATATATTTT,CASSPSSGQSSGNTIYF
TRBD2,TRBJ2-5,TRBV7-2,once,TGTGCCAGCAGCCCCCCGACCGGGGGGGGAGAGACCCAGTACTTC,CASSPPTGGGETQYF
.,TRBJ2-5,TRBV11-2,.,TGTGCCAGCAGCTTATCACCAGGGGAACAAGAGACCCAGTACTTC,CASSLSPGEQETQYF
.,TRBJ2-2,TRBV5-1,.,TGCGCCAGCAGCTTGGAGGGCCGGACAAACACCGGGGAGCTGTTTTTT,CASSLEGRTNTGELFF
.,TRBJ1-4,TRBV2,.,TGTGCCAGCAGCTGGGTCGCTAGCGAAAAACTGTTTTTT,CASSWVASEKLFF
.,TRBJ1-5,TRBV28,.,TGTGCCAGCAGGTGGGGGGGGCGCGGACAGCCCCAGCATTTT,CASRWGGRGQPQHF
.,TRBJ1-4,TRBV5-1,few,TGCGCCAGCAGCGACCCAGGTGAACCAACTAATGAAAAACTGTTTTTT,CASSDPGEPTNEKLFF
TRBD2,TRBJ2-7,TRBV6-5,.,TGTGCCAGCAGCCAAGGCCGGGGGGCCTACGAGCAGTACTTC,CASSQGRGAYEQYF
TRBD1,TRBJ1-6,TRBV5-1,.,TGCGCCAGCGGACAGGGGGATTCACCCCTCCACTTT,CASGQGDSPLHF
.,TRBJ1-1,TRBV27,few,TGTGCCAGCAGTTTGGCCCAGGGTCCGCCTGAAGCTTTCTTT,CASSLAQGPPEAFF
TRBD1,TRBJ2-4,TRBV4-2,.,TGTGCCAGCAGCCAACCGGGACAGGGGTTAGCCAAAAACATTCAGTACTTC,CASSQPGQGLAKNIQYF
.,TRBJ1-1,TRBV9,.,TGTGCCAGCAGCCGCCTCGACTACGGGGCTGAAGCTTTCTTT,CASSRLDYGAEAFF
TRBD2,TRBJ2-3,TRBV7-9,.,TGTGCCAGCAGCTTATGGATGGGCGGGAGTGCAGATACGCAGTATTTT,CASSLWMGGSADTQYF
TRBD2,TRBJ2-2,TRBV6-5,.,TGTGCCAGCAGTGACTCTGCGGGGGGTACCGGGGAGCTGTTTTTT,CASSDSAGGTGELFF
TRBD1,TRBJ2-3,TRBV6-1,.,TGTGCCAGCAGTGAATTCTTAGGGCAGGGGGCGAATACGCAGTATTTT,CASSEFLGQGANTQYF
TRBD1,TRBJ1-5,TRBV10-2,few,TGCGCCAGCAGCCCGGACAGGGGGAATCAGCCCCAGCATTTT,CASSPDRGNQPQHF
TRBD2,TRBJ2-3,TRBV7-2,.,TGTGCCAGCAGCTTACGAGCGGGGTACACAGATACGCAGTATTTT,CASSLRAGYTDTQYF
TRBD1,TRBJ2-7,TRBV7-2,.,TGTGCCAGCAGCTTGACAGGGCGAAGGTACGAGCAGTACTTC,CASSLTGRRYEQYF
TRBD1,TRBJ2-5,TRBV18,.,TGTGCCAGCTCACCACGCCGGGACAGGGGGGAGACCCAGTACTTC,CASSPRRDRGETQYF
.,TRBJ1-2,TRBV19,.,TGTGCCAGTAGTTTATTGGGGGCGAACTATGGCTACACCTTC,CASSLLGANYGYTF
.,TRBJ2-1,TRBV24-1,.,TGTGCCACCAGTGAAGGGTTGGACAGTCGAAACAATGAGCAGTTCTTC,CATSEGLDSRNNEQFF